The sample holds many counts of the clone carrying this T cell receptor (beta chain). Its specificity is not known. The data were obtained in a study of T cells in Graves' hyperthyroidism and ophthalmopathy. Study-level findings and limits: Most clonotypes expanded in the thyroid (above 0.001) were also present in blood. Ophthalmopathy was identified by the model a median around 6.9 months ahead of onset.

Germline-derived CDR1 and CDR2 are MNHEY and SVGAGI. Between the trimmed V and J ends, which lost 0 bases and 7 bases, there was a span of 19 bases. The CDR3 has 18 residues. The TCR beta CDR3 regions underwent amplification using RNA transcripts as the source. The TCR CDR3 was amplified in a first-round RT-PCR using the HTBI primer set. TCRdb re-derived calls from the multiplex PCR reads in MiXCR, one entry per CDR3 protein. The profile shows 270,000 or so distinct CDR3 sequences, less than 30% of them singletons. The blood sample was taken at first hyperthyroidism diagnosis, before any ophthalmopathy symptoms.

The sequence came from a man aged 35 to 55 with Graves' hyperthyroidism that later progressed to Graves' ophthalmopathy. This chain links TRBV6-5 with TRBJ1-6; no clear D gene. The source material was blood. The CDR3 loop reads CASSYSMSIPVANSPLHF. CDR3 sequence (DNA): TGTGCCAGCAGTTACTCGATGTCGATCCCAGTAGCAAATTCACCCCTCCACTTT.